The clone carrying this T cell receptor beta chain has only one observation. Its antigen remains unknown. The data derive from a study of cytomegalovirus exposure and HLA in healthy donors. Study findings and constraints: TCR sequences were mostly rare, though some public TCRs occurred in many donors. Subsequent analysis of the 120 or so validation repertoires found a tendency for first-cohort TCR clusters to co-occur. Researchers counted 180 or so TCR beta chains as cytomegalovirus-associated.

Measured with immunoSEQ multiplex PCR; TCRdb has only the in-frame clones, and not every one. The sample lists a few hundred thousand clones, less than 95% seen once, with roughly 3% in the top ten. Trimming at V came to 4 bases and at J to 5 bases, leaving 9 bases not matched to a gene. The V gene's germline CDR1 is SGHRS and CDR2 YFSETQ. The CDR3 length is 16 residues. The donors formed part of the approximately 130-subject validation cohort, distinct from the roughly 630-subject first cohort. The chain recombines TRBV5-1 with TRBJ2-1, with 10 bases lining up with TRBD2. Sequenced: PBMCs. The clonotype comes from a woman in her twenties or thirties in good health and CMV-seronegative. The CDR3 loop reads CASSASGTSANNEQFF. The CDR3 DNA reads TGCGCCAGCAGCGCATCCGGGACTAGCGCAAACAATGAGCAGTTCTTC.